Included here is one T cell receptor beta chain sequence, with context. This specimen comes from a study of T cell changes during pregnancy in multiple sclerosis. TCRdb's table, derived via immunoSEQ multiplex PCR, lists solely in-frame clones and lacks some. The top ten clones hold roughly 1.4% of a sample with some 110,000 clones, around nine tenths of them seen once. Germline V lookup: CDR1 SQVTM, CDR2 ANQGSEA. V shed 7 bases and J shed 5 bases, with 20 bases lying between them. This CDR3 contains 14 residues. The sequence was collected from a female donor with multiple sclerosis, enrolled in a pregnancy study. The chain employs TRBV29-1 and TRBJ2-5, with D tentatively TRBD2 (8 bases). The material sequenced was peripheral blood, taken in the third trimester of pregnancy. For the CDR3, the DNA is TGCAGCGCCCGACAGGGTTCGGGGGGGGAGACCCAGTACTTC. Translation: CSARQGSGGETQYF.